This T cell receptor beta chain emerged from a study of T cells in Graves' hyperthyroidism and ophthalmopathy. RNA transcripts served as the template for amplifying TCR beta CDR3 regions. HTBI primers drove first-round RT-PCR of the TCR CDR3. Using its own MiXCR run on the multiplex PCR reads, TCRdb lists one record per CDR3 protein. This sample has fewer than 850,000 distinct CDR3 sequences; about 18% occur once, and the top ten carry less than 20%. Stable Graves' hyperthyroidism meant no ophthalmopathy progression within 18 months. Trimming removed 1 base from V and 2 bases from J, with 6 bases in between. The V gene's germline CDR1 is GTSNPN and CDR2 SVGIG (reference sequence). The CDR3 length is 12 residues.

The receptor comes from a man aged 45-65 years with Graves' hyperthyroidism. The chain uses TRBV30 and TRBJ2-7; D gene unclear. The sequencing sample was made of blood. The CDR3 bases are TGTGCCTGGAGTGGACTGGCCTACGAGCAGTACTTC. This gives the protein CAWSGLAYEQYF.